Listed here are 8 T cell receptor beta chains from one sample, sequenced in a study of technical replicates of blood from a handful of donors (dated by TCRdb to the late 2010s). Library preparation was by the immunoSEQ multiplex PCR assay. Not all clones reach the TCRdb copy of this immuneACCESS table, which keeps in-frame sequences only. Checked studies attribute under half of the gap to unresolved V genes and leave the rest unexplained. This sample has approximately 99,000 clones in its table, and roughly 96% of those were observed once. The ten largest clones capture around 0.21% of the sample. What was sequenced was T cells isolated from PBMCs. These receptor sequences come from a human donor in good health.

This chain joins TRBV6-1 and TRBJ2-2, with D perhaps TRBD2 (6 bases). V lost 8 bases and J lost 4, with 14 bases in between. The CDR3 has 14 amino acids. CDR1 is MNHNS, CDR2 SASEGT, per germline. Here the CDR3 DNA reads TGTGCCAGCTCGAGGGGAGGCCGCACCGGGGAGCTGTTTTTT. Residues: CASSRGGRTGELFF.

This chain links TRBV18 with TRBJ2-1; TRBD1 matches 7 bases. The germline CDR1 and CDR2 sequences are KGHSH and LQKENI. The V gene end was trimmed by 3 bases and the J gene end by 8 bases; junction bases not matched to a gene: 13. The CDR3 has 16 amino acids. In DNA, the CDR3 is TGTGCCAGCTCACCTTCGACAGGGACGGGGTTGGATGAGCAGTTCTTC. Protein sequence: CASSPSTGTGLDEQFF.

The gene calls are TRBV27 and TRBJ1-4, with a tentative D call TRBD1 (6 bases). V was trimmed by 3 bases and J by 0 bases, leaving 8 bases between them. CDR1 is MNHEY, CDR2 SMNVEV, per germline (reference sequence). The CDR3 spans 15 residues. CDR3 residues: CASSLYRATNEKLFF. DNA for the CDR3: TGTGCCAGCAGTTTGTACAGGGCAACTAATGAAAAACTGTTTTTT.

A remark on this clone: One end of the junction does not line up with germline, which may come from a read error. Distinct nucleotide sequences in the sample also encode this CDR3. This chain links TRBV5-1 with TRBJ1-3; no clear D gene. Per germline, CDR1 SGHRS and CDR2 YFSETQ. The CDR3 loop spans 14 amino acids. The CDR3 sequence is CASRTEARGNTIYF. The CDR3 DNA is TGCGCTAGCAGGACGGAGGCTCGTGGAAACACCATATATTTT. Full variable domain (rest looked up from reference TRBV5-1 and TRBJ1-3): KAGVTQTPRYLIKTRGQQVTLSCSPISGHRSVSWYQQTPGQGLQFLFEYFSETQRNKGNFPGRFSGRQFSNSRSEMNVSTLELGDSALYLCASRTEARGNTIYFGEGSWLTVV.

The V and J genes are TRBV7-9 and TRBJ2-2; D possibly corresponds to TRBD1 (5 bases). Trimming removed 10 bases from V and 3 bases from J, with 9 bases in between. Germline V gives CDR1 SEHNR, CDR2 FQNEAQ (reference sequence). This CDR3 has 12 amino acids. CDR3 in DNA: TGTGCCACACTACAGGACACCGGGGAGCTGTTTTTT. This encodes CATLQDTGELFF.

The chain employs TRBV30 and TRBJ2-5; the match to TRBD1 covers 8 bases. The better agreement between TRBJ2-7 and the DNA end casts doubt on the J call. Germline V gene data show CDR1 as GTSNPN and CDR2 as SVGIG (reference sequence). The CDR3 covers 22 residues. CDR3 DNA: TGTGCCTGGGTCGTATTCCCCCTAGAAAGATCGGGGTCGGGACAGGTACTCCACGAGCAGTACTTC. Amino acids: CAWVVFPLERSGSGQVLHEQYF.

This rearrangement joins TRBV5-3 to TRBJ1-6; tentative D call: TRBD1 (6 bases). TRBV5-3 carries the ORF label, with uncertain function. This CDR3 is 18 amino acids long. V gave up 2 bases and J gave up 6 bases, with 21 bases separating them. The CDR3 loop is CARSFGQLLTKGNSPLHF. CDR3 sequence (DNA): TGTGCCAGAAGCTTCGGACAGCTGCTAACGAAGGGTAATTCACCCCTCCACTTT.

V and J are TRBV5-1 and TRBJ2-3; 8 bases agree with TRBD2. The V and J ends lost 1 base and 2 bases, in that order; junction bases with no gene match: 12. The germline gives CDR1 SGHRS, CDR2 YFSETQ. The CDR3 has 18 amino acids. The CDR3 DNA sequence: TGCGCCAGCAGCTTGAGGTACGGGGGGGGCCCCTTCACAGATACGCAGTATTTT. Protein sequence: CASSLRYGGGPFTDTQYF. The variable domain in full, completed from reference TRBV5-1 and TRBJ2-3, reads KAGVTQTPRYLIKTRGQQVTLSCSPISGHRSVSWYQQTPGQGLQFLFEYFSETQRNKGNFPGRFSGRQFSNSRSEMNVSTLELGDSALYLCASSLRYGGGPFTDTQYFGPGTRLTVL.